This TCR beta chain is from a study of OX40 agonist ivuxolimab in advanced cancers. The wider study: Ivuxolimab was administered intravenously to patients at 0.01 to 10 mg/kg every 2 weeks. Under the entry rules, prior anti-PD-1, anti-PD-L1 or anti-CTLA-4 therapy was allowed, and more than 35% had some.

Using immunoSEQ multiplex PCR, the repertoire was profiled, and TCRdb retains in-frame clones only, with some absent. The sample lists tens of thousands of clones, roughly 80% occurring once. The timepoints at which blood was sampled were baseline, cycle 4 day 1, and cycle 7 day 1. Source: CD4+ or CD8+ T cells sorted from blood, taken in a trial of the OX40 agonist ivuxolimab. The clonotype was recovered from an adult with an advanced solid tumor such as melanoma, head and neck, liver or kidney cancer.

Here the CDR3 DNA reads TGTGCCACCAGCAGAGTCTCAGGGGCCGCCGGAAACACCATATATTTT. Protein product: CATSRVSGAAGNTIYF. The rearrangement uses TRBV15 and TRBJ1-3; D may be TRBD1 (6 bases). V was trimmed by 1 base and J by 4 bases, leaving 14 bases between them. The CDR3 spans 16 residues. Germline V gene lookup returns CDR1 LNHNV and CDR2 YYDKDF (reference sequence).